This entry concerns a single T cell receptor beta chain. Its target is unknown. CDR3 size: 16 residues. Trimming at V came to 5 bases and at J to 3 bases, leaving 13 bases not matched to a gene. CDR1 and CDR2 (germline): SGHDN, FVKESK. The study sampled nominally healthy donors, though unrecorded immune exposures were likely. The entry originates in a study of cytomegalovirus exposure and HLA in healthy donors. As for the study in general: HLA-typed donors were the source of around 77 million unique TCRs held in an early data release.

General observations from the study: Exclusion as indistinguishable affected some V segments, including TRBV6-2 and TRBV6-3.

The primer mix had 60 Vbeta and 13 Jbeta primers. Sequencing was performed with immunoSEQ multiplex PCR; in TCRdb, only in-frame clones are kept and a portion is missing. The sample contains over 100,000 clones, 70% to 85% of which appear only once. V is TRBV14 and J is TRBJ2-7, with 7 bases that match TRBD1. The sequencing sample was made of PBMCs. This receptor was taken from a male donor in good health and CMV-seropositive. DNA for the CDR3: TGTGCCAGCAGCTCATCCAGTACGGGACAGAACTACGAGCAGTACTTC. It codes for CASSSSSTGQNYEQYF. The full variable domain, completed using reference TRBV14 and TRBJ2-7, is EAGVTQFPSHSVIEKGQTVTLRCDPISGHDNLYWYRRVMGKEIKFLLHFVKESKQDESGMPNNRFLAERTGGTYSTLKVQPAELEDSGVYFCASSSSSTGQNYEQYFGPGTRLTVT.